This TCR beta chain was profiled in a study of T-cell reconstitution after alpha-beta-depleted transplantation in children. The study, taken as a whole, reports: It was reported that alpha-beta T cells came from several hundred expanded graft clones (about two months after transplant).

Unique molecular identifiers were used to barcode this TCRbeta library. TCRdb re-called the PCR reads with MiXCR, one entry per CDR3 protein. The sample has about 900,000 distinct CDR3 sequences, about 29% seen once. Regarding this clonotype: What it binds is not known.

The CDR3 consists of 15 residues. V lost 0 bases and J lost 8; bases outside the gene matches: 10. CDR1 is DFQATT and CDR2 is SNEGSKA in the germline V gene (reference sequence). The rearrangement links TRBV20-1 to TRBJ2-1, with 7 positions matching TRBD2. The sequence came from a boy under two years old who had a stem cell transplant for SCID, so the T cells may come from the graft donor. The sequences come from PBMCs, mostly from graft donor cells, collected 360 days after TCRalphabeta/CD19-depleted stem cell transplant. The CDR3 DNA reads TGCAGTGCTAGAGATCCGAGACTAGCCTTGTATGAGCAGTTCTTC. Translating it yields CSARDPRLALYEQFF.